What follows is one T cell receptor beta chain and its context. This record comes from a study of OX40 agonist ivuxolimab in advanced cancers. The CDR3 consists of 14 residues. CDR1 and CDR2 from the germline V gene are LGHNA and YNFKEQ. The ends were cut back, 0 bases at V and 7 bases at J, with 12 bases in the middle. Profiled with immunoSEQ multiplex PCR; TCRdb holds only in-frame clones, not every one. Of about 13,000 clones in the sample, about 81% are singletons; the top ten hold about 40%. The starting material was CD4+ or CD8+ T cells sorted from blood, obtained in a trial of the OX40 agonist ivuxolimab. V is TRBV4-2 and J is TRBJ1-1; possibly TRBD1 for D (6 bases). The origin of this receptor is an adult with an advanced solid tumor such as melanoma, head and neck, liver or kidney cancer. CDR3 residues: CASSQDSGVVEAFF. The CDR3 nucleotides are TGTGCCAGCAGCCAAGATTCAGGGGTTGTTGAAGCTTTCTTT.